The 11 T cell receptor beta chains given below trace back to one sample, sequenced in a study of blood T cells in healthy people across ages. The use of a sample-barcoded 5' primer and a J-beta primer mix characterized a second PCR of about 6 to 12 cycles. TCRdb redid the calling of the 5' RACE reads with MiXCR, one entry per CDR3 protein. The repertoire has around 1.5 million distinct CDR3 sequences, roughly 64% of them found once; the top ten carry 6.7%. The sample taken for sequencing was blood. These receptors were taken from a man aged 18 to 29 in good health.

A word on this clonotype: The junction differs from germline at one of its ends, possibly a read error. J is TRBJ2-1 and V is TRBV7-7; 8 bases map to TRBD2. This CDR3 has 13 residues. CDR1 SSHAT and CDR2 FNYEAQ come from the germline V gene (reference sequence). The CDR3 spells CASTRLALNEQFF. The CDR3 DNA follows: TGTGCTAGCACTCGACTAGCGCTCAATGAGCAGTTCTTC.

The rearrangement links TRBV11-2 to TRBJ2-3, with TRBD2 identical over 9 bases. V was clipped by 9 bases and J by 6 bases; unmatched bases: 13. This CDR3 comprises 15 residues. Per germline, CDR1 SGHAT and CDR2 FQNNGV. Here the CDR3 reads CARLAGAPIEDTQYF. The CDR3 DNA reads as TGTGCCAGGTTAGCGGGGGCACCGATTGAGGATACGCAGTATTTT.

The sample holds a few counts of this clonotype. The chain uses TRBV7-9 and TRBJ1-5; D not certain. The CDR3 consists of 14 residues. V shed 1 base and J shed 9 bases, with 13 bases lying between them. Germline CDR1 is SEHNR and CDR2 is FQNEAQ (reference sequence). For the CDR3, the DNA is TGTGCCAGCAGCTTAGGATCCGACCGTTCGCCCCAGCATTTT. It codes for CASSLGSDRSPQHF.

This clonotype was seen many times. V usage is TRBV27 and J usage is TRBJ2-7; 8 positions agree with TRBD1. This CDR3 has 13 residues. V was pared by 5 bases and J by 4 bases, with 4 bases of the junction left unmatched. Germline V gives CDR1 MNHEY, CDR2 SMNVEV (reference sequence). CDR3: CASSVQGAYEQYF. In DNA form, the CDR3 reads TGTGCCAGCAGTGTCCAGGGGGCTTACGAGCAGTACTTC.

This clonotype occurred a few times. The V and J genes are TRBV20-1 and TRBJ2-7, with 7 positions matching TRBD1. With 1 base clipped from V and 2 bases from J, the junction kept 11 bases outside the gene matches. Germline values: CDR1 DFQATT, CDR2 SNEGSKA (reference sequence). The CDR3 is 16 residues long. The CDR3: CSARGYRDRATYEQYF. CDR3 DNA sequence: TGCAGTGCTAGAGGTTACCGGGACAGAGCTACCTACGAGCAGTACTTC.

The J gene is TRBJ2-4, the V gene TRBV6-5; 7 bases agree with TRBD1. The CDR3 loop spans 15 amino acids. With V trimmed by 2 bases and J by 4 bases, 5 bases remained unmatched. Germline V gene sequence: CDR1 MNHEY, CDR2 SVGAGI. The CDR3 loop is CASSYPRDRKNIQYF. In DNA, the CDR3 is TGTGCCAGCAGTTACCCAAGGGACAGAAAAAACATTCAGTACTTC.

In its sample, this clonotype was seen a few times. This sequence joins TRBV28 and TRBJ2-3, with 8 bases aligning to TRBD2. The CDR3 is 16 residues long. CDR1 MDHEN and CDR2 SYDVKM come from the germline V gene. Losses at the gene ends were 6 bases for V and 3 bases for J; bases not matched to a gene: 11. The DNA of the CDR3 is TGTGCCAGCAGCCGAGCACTAGCGGCGGGGACAGATACGCAGTATTTT. It translates to CASSRALAAGTDTQYF.

This clonotype was counted many times. The V gene is TRBV27, the J gene TRBJ2-1, with 8 nucleotides matching TRBD2. J lost 8 bases, V lost 5 bases, and 11 bases had no gene match. This CDR3 spans 15 amino acids. CDR1 and CDR2 from the germline V gene are MNHEY and SMNVEV (reference sequence). The CDR3 protein is CASSPLAGGSYEQFF. As DNA, the CDR3 is TGTGCCAGCAGTCCTCTGGCGGGGGGTTCCTATGAGCAGTTCTTC.

V and J are TRBV20-1 and TRBJ2-1, with 13 nucleotides matching TRBD2. CDR1 and CDR2 (germline): DFQATT, SNEGSKA (reference sequence). This CDR3 is 15 amino acids long. The V segment lost 4 bases and the J segment 3 bases; nucleotides outside the gene matches: 3. The CDR3 DNA reads as TGCAGTGCTACCGGACTAGCGGGAGTCTACAATGAGCAGTTCTTC. Its translation is CSATGLAGVYNEQFF.

J is TRBJ1-2 and V is TRBV4-3, with D unclear. V was trimmed by 1 base and J by 2 bases, leaving 20 bases between them. Germline CDR1 and CDR2: LGHNA and YSLEER. The CDR3 extends over 18 amino acids. In nucleotides, the CDR3 is TGCGCCAGCAGCCAAGTTGACGGAGGACCGGACCTAAACTATGGCTACACCTTC. Translation gives CASSQVDGGPDLNYGYTF.

The CDR3 region is CASHPRTGGSNEQFF. The DNA of the CDR3 is TGTGCCAGTCACCCTAGAACAGGGGGCTCCAATGAGCAGTTCTTC. The rearrangement uses TRBV12-3 or TRBV12-4 and TRBJ2-1; TRBD1 matches at 9 bases. V shed 9 bases and J 6 bases; nucleotides not matched to a gene: 12. The length of the CDR3 is 15 residues.